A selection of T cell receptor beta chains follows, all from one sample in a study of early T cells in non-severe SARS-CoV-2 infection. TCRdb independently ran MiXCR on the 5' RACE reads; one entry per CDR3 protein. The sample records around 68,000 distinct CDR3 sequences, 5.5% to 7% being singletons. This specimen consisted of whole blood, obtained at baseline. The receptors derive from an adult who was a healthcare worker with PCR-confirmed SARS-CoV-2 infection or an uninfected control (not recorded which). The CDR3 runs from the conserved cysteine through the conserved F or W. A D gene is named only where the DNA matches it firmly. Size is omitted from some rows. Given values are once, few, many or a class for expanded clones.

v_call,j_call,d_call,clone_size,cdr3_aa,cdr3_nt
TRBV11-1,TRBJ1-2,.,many,CASSLSIARNYGYTF,TGTGCCAGCAGCCTTAGCATCGCCCGGAACTATGGCTACACCTTC
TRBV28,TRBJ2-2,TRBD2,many,CASSPPGLAGTGELFF,TGTGCCAGCAGCCCACCGGGACTAGCGGGCACCGGGGAGCTGTTTTTT
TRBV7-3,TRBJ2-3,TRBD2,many,CASSSLGLAPTSTDTQYF,TGTGCCAGCAGCTCCCTAGGACTAGCGCCGACTAGCACAGATACGCAGTATTTT
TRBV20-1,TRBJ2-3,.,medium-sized,CSVQGPDTQYF,TGCAGTGTTCAGGGTCCAGATACGCAGTATTTT
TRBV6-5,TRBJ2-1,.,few,CASTYYNEQFF,TGTGCCAGCACCTACTACAATGAGCAGTTCTTC
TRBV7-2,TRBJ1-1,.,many,CASSSWGGRTEAFF,TGTGCCAGCAGCTCCTGGGGGGGGAGGACTGAAGCTTTCTTT
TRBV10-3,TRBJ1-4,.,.,CAIRGTSEKLFF,TGTGCCATCAGGGGAACGAGTGAAAAACTGTTTTTT
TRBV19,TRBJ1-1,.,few,CASSLMTGRMNTEAFF,TGTGCCAGTAGCCTGATGACGGGACGGATGAACACTGAAGCTTTCTTT
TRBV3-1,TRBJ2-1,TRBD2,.,CASSQLAGGSYNEQFF,TGTGCCAGCAGCCAACTAGCGGGAGGATCCTACAATGAGCAGTTCTTC
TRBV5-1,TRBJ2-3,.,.,CASSLEGQGTDTQYF,TGCGCCAGCAGCTTGGAAGGGCAGGGGACAGATACGCAGTATTTT
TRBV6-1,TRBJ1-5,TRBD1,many,CASLRDSYSNQPQHF,TGTGCCAGCTTGCGGGACAGCTATAGCAATCAGCCCCAGCATTTT
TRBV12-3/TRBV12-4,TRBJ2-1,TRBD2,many,CASSHPTSGHSKSSYNEQFF,TGTGCCAGCAGTCACCCGACTAGCGGACATTCGAAGAGCTCCTACAATGAGCAGTTCTTC
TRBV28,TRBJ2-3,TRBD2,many,CASRSAGGTQYF,TGTGCCAGCAGGTCTGCGGGGGGAACGCAGTATTTT
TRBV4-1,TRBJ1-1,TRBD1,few,CASSHPGQGKGNTEAFF,TGCGCCAGCAGCCATCCCGGACAGGGGAAGGGAAACACTGAAGCTTTCTTT
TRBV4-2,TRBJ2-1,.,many,CASSQELGGTYNEQFF,TGTGCCAGCAGCCAAGAACTAGGTGGGACTTACAATGAGCAGTTCTTC
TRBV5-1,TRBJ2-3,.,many,CASRQDGLVDTQYF,TGCGCCAGCAGGCAAGACGGGCTTGTAGATACGCAGTATTTT
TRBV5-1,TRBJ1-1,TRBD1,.,CASSSGQGVWTEAFF,TGCGCCAGCAGCTCAGGACAGGGGGTTTGGACTGAAGCTTTCTTT
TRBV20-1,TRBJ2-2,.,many,CSARVLGTGELFF,TGCAGTGCTAGAGTCCTTGGTACCGGGGAGCTGTTTTTT
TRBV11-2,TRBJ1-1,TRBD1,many,CASSRDRAQGAFF,TGTGCCAGCAGCCGGGACAGGGCACAGGGAGCTTTCTTT
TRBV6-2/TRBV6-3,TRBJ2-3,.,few,CASSRDKGGPDTQYF,TGTGCCAGCAGTCGTGATAAGGGGGGTCCAGATACGCAGTATTTT
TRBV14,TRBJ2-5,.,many,CASSQVNPTQYF,TGTGCCAGCAGCCAAGTCAATCCGACCCAGTACTTC
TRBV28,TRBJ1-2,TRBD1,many,CASSFWGGQGANYGYTF,TGTGCCAGCAGTTTCTGGGGTGGTCAGGGGGCAAACTATGGCTACACCTTC
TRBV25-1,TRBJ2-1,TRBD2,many,CASSEFNGASGLYNEQFF,TGTGCCAGCAGTGAATTCAACGGGGCTAGCGGACTATACAATGAGCAGTTCTTC
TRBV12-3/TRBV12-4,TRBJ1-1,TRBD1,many,CASTHGTGTTEAFF,TGTGCCAGCACTCACGGGACAGGGACCACTGAAGCTTTCTTT
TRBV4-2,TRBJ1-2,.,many,CASALGPLGYGYTF,TGTGCCAGCGCCCTTGGGCCCTTGGGCTATGGCTACACCTTC
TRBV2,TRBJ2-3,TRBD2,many,CASSEISGSTGKSDTQYF,TGTGCCAGCAGTGAAATTAGCGGGAGTACGGGCAAATCAGATACGCAGTATTTT
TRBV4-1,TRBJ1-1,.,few,CASSQDVAVSTEAFF,TGCGCCAGCAGCCAGGATGTGGCAGTCTCCACTGAAGCTTTCTTT
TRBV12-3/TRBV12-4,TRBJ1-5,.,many,CASSYGQGRYSNQPQHF,TGTGCCAGCAGTTACGGGCAGGGCCGTTATAGCAATCAGCCCCAGCATTTT
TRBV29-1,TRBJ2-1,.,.,CSAWTAYNEQFF,TGCAGCGCCTGGACAGCCTACAATGAGCAGTTCTTC
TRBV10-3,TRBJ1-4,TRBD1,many,CAISDTGGSEKLFF,TGTGCCATCAGTGATACAGGGGGCAGTGAAAAACTGTTTTTT
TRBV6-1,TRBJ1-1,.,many,CASTEDTVYTEAFF,TGTGCCAGCACCGAAGATACAGTTTACACTGAAGCTTTCTTT
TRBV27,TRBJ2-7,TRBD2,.,CASSSRLAGGLRDEQYF,TGTGCCAGCAGTTCCAGACTAGCGGGAGGGCTGCGAGACGAGCAGTACTTC
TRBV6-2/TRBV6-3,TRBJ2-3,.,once,CASRERLLTDTQYF,TGTGCCAGCAGGGAGAGGCTCCTCACAGATACGCAGTATTTT
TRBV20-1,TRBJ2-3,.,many,CSAANTDTQYF,TGCAGTGCTGCTAACACAGATACGCAGTATTTT
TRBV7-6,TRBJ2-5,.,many,CASSLEGPETQYF,TGTGCCAGCAGCTTAGAGGGCCCAGAGACCCAGTACTTC
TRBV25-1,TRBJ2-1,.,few,CASSEASYNEQFF,TGTGCCAGCAGTGAAGCGTCCTACAATGAGCAGTTCTTC
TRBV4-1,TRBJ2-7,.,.,CASSQDNRGRNRIHEQYF,TGCGCCAGCAGCCAAGATAACAGAGGGCGGAATAGAATCCACGAGCAGTACTTC
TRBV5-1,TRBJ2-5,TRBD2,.,CASRKGTRDWYQETQYF,TGCGCCAGCAGGAAGGGGACTAGAGATTGGTACCAAGAGACCCAGTACTTC
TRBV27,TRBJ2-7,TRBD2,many,CASRASGRAYEQYF,TGTGCCAGCCGCGCGAGCGGGAGAGCCTACGAGCAGTACTTC
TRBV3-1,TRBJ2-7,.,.,CASSQHSYEQYF,TGTGCCAGCAGCCAACACTCCTACGAGCAGTACTTC
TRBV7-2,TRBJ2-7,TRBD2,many,CASSPKVAGNYEQYF,TGTGCCAGCAGCCCCAAAGTAGCGGGGAACTACGAGCAGTACTTC
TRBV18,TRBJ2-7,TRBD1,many,CASSLGQGPEQYF,TGTGCCAGCTCACTGGGACAGGGCCCCGAGCAGTACTTC